The subject of this entry is one TCR beta chain. Sequencing used immunoSEQ multiplex PCR; TCRdb keeps in-frame clones, though not all of them. In the table there are about 670,000 clones, around 90% of which are singletons. This sample is part of a study of blood T cell repertoires in COVID-19. Germline lookup yields CDR1 SGHTA and CDR2 FQGNSA. The CDR3 length is 16 residues. The ends were cut back, 5 bases at V and 5 bases at J, with 22 bases in the middle. Sequenced input: peripheral blood. The receptor comes from a woman between 18 and 30 years old with acute or convalescent COVID-19. The V gene is TRBV7-2, the J gene TRBJ2-7, with a possible D match to TRBD1 (5 bases). The chain's CDR3 is CASSPGWAGAMNEQYF. The CDR3 DNA is TGTGCCAGCAGCCCAGGGTGGGCAGGAGCAATGAACGAGCAGTACTTC.